Following are 19 T cell receptor beta chains from one sample sequenced in a study of T cells after yellow fever vaccination. TCRdb ran MiXCR on the 5' RACE reads and lists one entry per CDR3 protein. The sample carries approximately 150,000 distinct CDR3 sequences, approximately 10% recorded once. Sequencing was performed on CD8+ T cells sorted from PBMCs, taken 45 days after the yellow fever booster vaccination. The receptors derive from a man aged 18 to 29 who received the YFV17D yellow fever vaccine.

In this sample, this clonotype turned up a few times. The rearrangement links TRBV20-1 to TRBJ2-7, with 7 bases matching TRBD2. The CDR3 extends over 15 amino acids. Germline V gives CDR1 DFQATT, CDR2 SNEGSKA (reference sequence). The J segment lost 2 bases and the V segment lost 3 bases, leaving 10 bases of the junction unmatched. The CDR3 sequence: CSASAGLGGAYEQYV. CDR3 in DNA: TGCAGTGCTAGCGCCGGACTAGGTGGGGCCTACGAGCAGTACGTC.

There are a few counts of this clonotype. The V and J genes are TRBV6-2 or TRBV6-3 and TRBJ1-5; D unresolved. V was shortened by 6 bases and J by 6 bases, with 9 bases between the two germline ends. This CDR3 is 12 amino acids long. Germline CDR1 MNHEY, CDR2 SVGEGT. CDR3 region: CASSPDIQPQHF. The DNA for the CDR3 is TGTGCCAGCAGCCCCGACATTCAGCCCCAGCATTTT.

This clonotype was detected once. This chain connects TRBV5-6 to TRBJ2-1, with D tentatively TRBD1 (6 bases). Trimming took 2 bases from V and 8 from J, leaving 11 bases between them. Germline CDR1 reads SGHDT; CDR2 reads YYEEEE. The CDR3 sequence is 13 residues long. CDR3 protein: CASSFAGVHEQFF. In nucleotides, the CDR3 is TGTGCCAGCAGCTTTGCAGGGGTACATGAGCAGTTCTTC.

This clonotype was observed a few times. The chain carries TRBV4-1 and TRBJ2-1; D may be TRBD2 (6 bases). Germline assignment: CDR1 MGHRA and CDR2 YSYEKL. CDR3 length: 16 amino acids. V was pared by 1 base and J by 3 bases, with 13 bases between. The CDR3 sequence is CASSQAGRTLYNEQFF. The DNA for the CDR3 is TGCGCCAGCAGCCAAGCAGGGAGGACCCTCTACAATGAGCAGTTCTTC.

This clonotype turned up a few times. V usage is TRBV7-9 and J usage is TRBJ1-5; no firm D call. The CDR3 spans 12 residues. The germline CDR1 and CDR2 sequences are SEHNR and FQNEAQ (reference sequence). The V gene lost 3 bases and the J gene lost 5 bases, with 5 bases spanning the gap. The CDR3 protein is CASSLGYQPQHF. CDR3 nucleotide sequence: TGTGCCAGCAGCTTGGGGTATCAGCCCCAGCATTTT.

This clonotype was seen many times. This chain uses TRBV7-8 with TRBJ2-7, with D perhaps assigned TRBD1 or TRBD2 (5 bases each). Trimming took off 8 bases at V and 4 bases at J, with 12 bases between the two ends. The CDR3 loop spans 12 amino acids. From germline, CDR1 is SGHVS and CDR2 FQNEAQ. The CDR3 nucleotides read TGTGCCAGCGGCTCATGGGGGTACGAGCAGTACGTC. It is translated as CASGSWGYEQYV.

The V call is TRBV4-1, the J call TRBJ2-2, with D possibly being TRBD2 (5 bases). V lost 4 bases to trimming and J lost 4 bases, with 19 bases between them. Germline V lookup: CDR1 MGHRA, CDR2 YSYEKL. The CDR3 has 17 residues. The chain's CDR3 is CASSLDAGVRTTGELFF. The DNA for the CDR3 is TGCGCCAGCAGCCTGGACGCCGGGGTTAGGACCACCGGGGAGCTGTTTTTT.

The chain links TRBV5-6 to TRBJ2-5; D may be TRBD1 (5 bases). The germline V gene has CDR1 SGHDT and CDR2 YYEEEE. This CDR3 region has 13 residues. V lost 0 bases and J 7 bases, leaving 10 bases between the germline ends. For the CDR3, the DNA is TGTGCCAGCAGCTTGGGTGGGGCGTGGACCCAGTACTTC. Protein product: CASSLGGAWTQYF. Drawing the rest from reference TRBV5-6 and TRBJ2-5, the complete variable domain is DAGVTQSPTHLIKTRGQQVTLRCSPKSGHDTVSWYQQALGQGPQFIFQYYEEEERQRGNFPDRFSGHQFPNYSSELNVNALLLGDSALYLCASSLGGAWTQYFGPGTRLLVL.

This rearrangement joins TRBV6-2 or TRBV6-3 to TRBJ2-1; perhaps D is TRBD1 or TRBD2 (6 bases each). Per the germline V gene, CDR1 is MNHEY and CDR2 is SVGEGT. Trimming took off 7 bases at V and 9 bases at J, with 19 bases between the two ends. The CDR3 consists of 14 residues. For the CDR3, the DNA is TGTGCCAGCATCGAGGTCCGGGGGCGGCTTGAGCAGTTCTTC. Protein: CASIEVRGRLEQFF.

This clonotype was observed a few times. The gene calls are TRBV2 and TRBJ2-7; the D is unclear. V lost 3 bases and J lost 7, with 13 bases in between. Germline values: CDR1 SNHLY, CDR2 FYNNEI. The CDR3 runs to 13 residues. The CDR3 DNA reads TGTGCCAGCAGTGACTGGGGTCCCGGGGAGCAGTACTTC. The encoded protein is CASSDWGPGEQYF.

This clonotype was observed at least ten times. The V call is TRBV5-5, the J call TRBJ2-7, with a tentative D call TRBD2 (5 bases). The germline CDR1 and CDR2 sequences are SGHKS and YYEKEE (reference sequence). The CDR3 is 12 amino acids. Trimming cost V 2 bases and J 3 bases, with 6 bases left between them. The CDR3 nucleotides are TGTGCCAGCAGCTTCGGAGGCTACGAGCAGTACTTC. Protein sequence: CASSFGGYEQYF. The full variable domain, its missing parts supplied by reference TRBV5-5 and TRBJ2-7, is DAGVTQSPTHLIKTRGQQVTLRCSPISGHKSVSWYQQVLGQGPQFIFQYYEKEERGRGNFPDRFSARQFPNYSSELNVNALLLGDSALYLCASSFGGYEQYFGPGTRLTVT.

V and J are TRBV29-1 and TRBJ2-7; tentatively, D is TRBD1 (6 bases). Germline V gene lookup returns CDR1 SQVTM and CDR2 ANQGSEA. This CDR3 spans 11 amino acids. V gave up 3 bases and J gave up 9 bases, with 12 bases separating them. Here the CDR3 DNA reads TGCAGCGTTGAGGACAGATCCAGGCAGTACTTC. Translated, it gives CSVEDRSRQYF.

This clonotype was seen ten or more times. V is TRBV11-2 and J is TRBJ2-1; no definite D call. Germline V gives CDR1 SGHAT, CDR2 FQNNGV. V was cut by 1 base and J by 0 bases, with 10 bases left in between. This CDR3 spans 16 amino acids. CDR3 in amino acids: CASSLVQALSYNEQFF. DNA for the CDR3: TGTGCCAGCAGCTTAGTTCAGGCCCTCTCCTACAATGAGCAGTTCTTC. Supplemented by reference TRBV11-2 and TRBJ2-1, the full variable domain reads EAGVAQSPRYKIIEKRQSVAFWCNPISGHATLYWYQQILGQGPKLLIQFQNNGVVDDSQLPKDRFSAERLKGVDSTLKIQPAKLEDSAVYLCASSLVQALSYNEQFFGPGTRLTVL.

This clonotype was recorded a few times. This chain uses TRBV2 with TRBJ2-7, with D possibly matching TRBD1 (5 bases). V lost 6 bases and J lost 0, with 9 bases in between. The germline V gene has CDR1 SNHLY and CDR2 FYNNEI. There are 13 residues in the CDR3. CDR3 nucleotide sequence: TGTGCCAGCAGGGACAAGAGCTCCTACGAGCAGTACTTC. Translation: CASRDKSSYEQYF.

J is TRBJ1-2 and V is TRBV20-1; D uncertain. Germline CDR1 reads DFQATT; CDR2 reads SNEGSKA (reference sequence). Trimming pared 5 bases from V and 3 bases from J, leaving 10 bases between. There are 12 residues in the CDR3. The CDR3 nucleotides read TGCAGTGCTGGTAAAAGGGACTATGGCTACACCTTC. It is translated as CSAGKRDYGYTF.

The table lists this clonotype with many counts. This sequence joins TRBV19 and TRBJ2-1, with 12 bases fitting TRBD2. Germline V CDR1 and CDR2: LNHDA, SQIVND (reference sequence). Unmatched junction bases numbered 4, after V lost 9 bases and J lost 4 bases. The CDR3 totals 14 residues. Here the CDR3 reads CASTGLAGYNEQFF. CDR3 bases: TGTGCCAGCACAGGACTAGCGGGGTACAATGAGCAGTTCTTC. Full variable domain (rest looked up from reference TRBV19 and TRBJ2-1): DGGITQSPKYLFRKEGQNVTLSCEQNLNHDAMYWYRQDPGQGLRLIYYSQIVNDFQKGDIAEGYSVSREKKESFPLTVTSAQKNPTAFYLCASTGLAGYNEQFFGPGTRLTVL.

The chain joins TRBV4-2 to TRBJ2-7; D gene unclear. This CDR3 has 13 amino acids. Deletions cut 4 bases from V and 6 bases from J, with 13 bases between. Germline loops: CDR1 LGHNA, CDR2 YNFKEQ. The CDR3 loop is CASSPGGAREQYF. As DNA, the CDR3 is TGTGCCAGCAGCCCCGGTGGAGCCCGCGAGCAGTACTTC.

This clonotype has a single count. The rearrangement links TRBV7-6 to TRBJ1-1; a possible D gene is TRBD1 (6 bases). The CDR3 covers 16 residues. V was pared by 5 bases and J by 3 bases, with 19 bases between. CDR1 is SGHVS, CDR2 FNYEAQ, per germline. CDR3 sequence reads: CASSPKGGQADTEAFF. The CDR3 DNA is TGTGCCAGCAGCCCGAAGGGGGGCCAGGCGGACACTGAAGCTTTCTTT.

This chain links TRBV4-3 with TRBJ1-5; no clear D. The CDR3 runs to 14 residues. V was trimmed by 1 base and J by 0 bases, leaving 4 bases between them. The V gene's germline CDR1 is LGHNA and CDR2 YSLEER. As DNA, the CDR3 is TGCGCCAGCAGCCAAGTTGGTAGCAATCAGCCCCAGCATTTT. It translates to CASSQVGSNQPQHF.